A single T cell receptor (beta chain) is shown here with its context. The data derive from a study of T cells after somatic rescue of genetic block. Sequencing was performed with immunoSEQ multiplex PCR; in TCRdb, only in-frame clones are kept and a portion is missing. Counted here are 110,000 or so clones, about 93% occurring once; the ten biggest clones make up more than 1.4%. J gave up 2 bases and V 2 bases, and 2 bases lay outside the gene matches. Germline CDR1 and CDR2: SGHRS and YFSETQ. The CDR3 length is 15 residues. The sequence came from a woman between 18 and 29 years old. The specimen was peripheral blood mononuclear cells (PBMCs). The chain combines TRBV5-1 with TRBJ2-1; 9 positions agree with TRBD2. For the CDR3, the DNA is TGCGCCAGCAGCTTAGGACTAGCGACCTACAATGAGCAGTTCTTC. Encoded protein: CASSLGLATYNEQFF.